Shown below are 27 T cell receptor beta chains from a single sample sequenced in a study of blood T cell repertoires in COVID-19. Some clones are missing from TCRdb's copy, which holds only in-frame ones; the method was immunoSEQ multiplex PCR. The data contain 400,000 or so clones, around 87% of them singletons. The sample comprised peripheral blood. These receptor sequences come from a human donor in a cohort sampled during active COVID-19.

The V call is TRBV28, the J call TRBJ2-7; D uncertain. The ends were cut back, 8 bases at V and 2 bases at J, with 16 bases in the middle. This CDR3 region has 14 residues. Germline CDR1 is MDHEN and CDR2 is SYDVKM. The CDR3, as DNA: TGTGCCAGCTCTGCTAGAAGGTATACCTACGAGCAGTACTTC. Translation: CASSARRYTYEQYF.

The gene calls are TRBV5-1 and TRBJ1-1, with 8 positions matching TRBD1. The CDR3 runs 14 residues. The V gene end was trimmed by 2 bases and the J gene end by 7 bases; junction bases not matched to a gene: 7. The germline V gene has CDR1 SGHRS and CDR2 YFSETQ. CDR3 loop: CASSFADRVGEAFF. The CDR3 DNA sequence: TGCGCCAGCAGCTTCGCGGACAGGGTGGGTGAAGCTTTCTTT.

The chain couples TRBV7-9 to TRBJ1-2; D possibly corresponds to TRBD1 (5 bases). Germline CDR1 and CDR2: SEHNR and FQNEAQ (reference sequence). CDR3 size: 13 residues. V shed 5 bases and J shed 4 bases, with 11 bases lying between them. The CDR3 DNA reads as TGTGCCAGCAGCCCGTGGGGGGGCTATGGCTACACCTTC. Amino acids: CASSPWGGYGYTF.

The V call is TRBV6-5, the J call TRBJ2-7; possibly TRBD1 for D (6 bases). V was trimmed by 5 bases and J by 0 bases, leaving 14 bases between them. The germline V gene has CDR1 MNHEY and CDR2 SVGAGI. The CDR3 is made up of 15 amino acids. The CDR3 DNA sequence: TGTGCCAGCAGTCGGGACATTAAAACCTCCTACGAGCAGTACTTC. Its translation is CASSRDIKTSYEQYF.

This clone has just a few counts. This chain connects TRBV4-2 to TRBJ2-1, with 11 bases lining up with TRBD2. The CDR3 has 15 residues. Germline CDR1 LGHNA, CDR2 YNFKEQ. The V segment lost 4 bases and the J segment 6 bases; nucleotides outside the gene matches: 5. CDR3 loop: CASSLTSGSLNEQFF. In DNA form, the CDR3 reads TGTGCCAGCAGCCTTACTAGCGGGAGTCTCAATGAGCAGTTCTTC.

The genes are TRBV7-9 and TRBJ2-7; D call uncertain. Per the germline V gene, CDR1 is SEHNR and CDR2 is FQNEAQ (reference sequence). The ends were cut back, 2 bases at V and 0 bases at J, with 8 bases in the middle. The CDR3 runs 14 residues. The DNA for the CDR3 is TGTGCCAGCAGCTTATCCACTTACTCCTACGAGCAGTACTTC. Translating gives CASSLSTYSYEQYF.

CDR3 region: CASSQDLRAAKVEQFF. The CDR3 coding sequence is TGCGCCAGCAGCCAAGATCTGCGGGCGGCTAAAGTGGAGCAGTTCTTC. The chain combines TRBV4-1 with TRBJ2-1; D possibly corresponds to TRBD2 (5 bases). Trimming took 0 bases from V and 10 from J, leaving 19 bases between them. CDR3 size: 16 residues. The germline V gene has CDR1 MGHRA and CDR2 YSYEKL.

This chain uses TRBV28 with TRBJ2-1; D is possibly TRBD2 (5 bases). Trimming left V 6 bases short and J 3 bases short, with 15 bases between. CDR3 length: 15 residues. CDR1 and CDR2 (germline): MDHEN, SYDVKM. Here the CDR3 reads CASSPITSGYNEQFF. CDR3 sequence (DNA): TGTGCCAGCAGCCCCATTACCAGCGGCTACAATGAGCAGTTCTTC.

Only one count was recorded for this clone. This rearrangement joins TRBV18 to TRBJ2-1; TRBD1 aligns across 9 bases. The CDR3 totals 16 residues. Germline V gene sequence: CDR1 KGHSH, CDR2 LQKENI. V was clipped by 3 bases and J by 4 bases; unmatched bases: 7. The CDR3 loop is CASSPPGTGFYNEQFF. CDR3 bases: TGTGCCAGCTCACCCCCCGGGACAGGGTTTTACAATGAGCAGTTCTTC.

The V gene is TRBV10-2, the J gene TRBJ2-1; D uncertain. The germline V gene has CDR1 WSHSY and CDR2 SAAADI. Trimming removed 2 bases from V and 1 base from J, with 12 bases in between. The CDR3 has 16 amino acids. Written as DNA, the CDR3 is TGCGCCAGCAGTGAGCGAATGCGGTCATCCTACAATGAGCAGTTCTTC. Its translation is CASSERMRSSYNEQFF.

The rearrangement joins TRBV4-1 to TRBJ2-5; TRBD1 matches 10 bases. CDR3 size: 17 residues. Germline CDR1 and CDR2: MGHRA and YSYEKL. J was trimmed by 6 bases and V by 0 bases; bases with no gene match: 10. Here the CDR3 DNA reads TGCGCCAGCAGCCAAGATGTTCCGGGACAGGGGCCTCAGACCCAGTACTTC. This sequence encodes CASSQDVPGQGPQTQYF.

The CDR3 sequence: CASSLEEGLMNTEAFF. The CDR3 DNA reads as TGCGCCAGCAGCCTCGAGGAGGGACTCATGAACACTGAAGCTTTCTTT. This chain connects TRBV4-1 to TRBJ1-1, with a tentative D call TRBD1 (5 bases). This CDR3 comprises 16 residues. Trimming left V 4 bases short and J 0 bases short, with 15 bases between. CDR1 is MGHRA and CDR2 is YSYEKL in the germline V gene.

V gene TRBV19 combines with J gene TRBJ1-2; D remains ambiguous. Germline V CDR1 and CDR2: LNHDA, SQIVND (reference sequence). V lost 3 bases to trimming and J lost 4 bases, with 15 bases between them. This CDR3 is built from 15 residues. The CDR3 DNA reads TGTGCCAGTAGTATTAGTCAAATCAGGCCCTATGGCTACACCTTC. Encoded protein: CASSISQIRPYGYTF.

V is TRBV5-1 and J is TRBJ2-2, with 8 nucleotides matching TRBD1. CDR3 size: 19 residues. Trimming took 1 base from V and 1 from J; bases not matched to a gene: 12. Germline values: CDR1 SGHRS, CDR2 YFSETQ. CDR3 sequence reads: CASSLSPPGTGLNTGELFF. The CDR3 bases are TGCGCCAGCAGCTTGTCCCCTCCCGGGACAGGTTTGAACACCGGGGAGCTGTTTTTT.

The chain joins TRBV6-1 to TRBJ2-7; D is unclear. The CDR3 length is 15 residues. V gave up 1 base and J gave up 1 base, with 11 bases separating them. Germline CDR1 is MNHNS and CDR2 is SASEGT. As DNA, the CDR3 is TGTGCCAGCAGTGAAGGCCCCTTCGGGTCCTACGAGCAGTACTTC. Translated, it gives CASSEGPFGSYEQYF.

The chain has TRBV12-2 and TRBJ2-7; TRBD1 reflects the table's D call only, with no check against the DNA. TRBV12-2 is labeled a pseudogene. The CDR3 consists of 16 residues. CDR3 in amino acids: CASRSYRDRLSYEQYF. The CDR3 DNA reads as TGTGCAAGTCGCTCGTACCGGGACAGGCTCTCCTACGAGCAGTACTTC.

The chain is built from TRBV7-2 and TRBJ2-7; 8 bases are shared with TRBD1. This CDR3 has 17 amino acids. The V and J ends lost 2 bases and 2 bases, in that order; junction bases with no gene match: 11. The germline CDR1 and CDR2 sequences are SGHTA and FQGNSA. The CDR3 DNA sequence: TGTGCCAGCAGCTTAATGGGTTTTGGGACAGGCGCCTACGAGCAGTACTTC. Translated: CASSLMGFGTGAYEQYF.

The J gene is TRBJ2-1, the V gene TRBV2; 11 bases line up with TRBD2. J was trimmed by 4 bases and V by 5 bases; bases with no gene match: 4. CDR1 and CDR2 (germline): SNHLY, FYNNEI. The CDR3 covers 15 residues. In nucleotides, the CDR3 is TGTGCCAGCAGTCCTACTAGCGGGGGTTACAATGAGCAGTTCTTC. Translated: CASSPTSGGYNEQFF.

This CDR3 reads CASGRGPGYEQYF. DNA of the CDR3: TGTGCCAGTGGAAGGGGGCCAGGGTACGAGCAGTACTTC. This chain connects TRBV19 to TRBJ2-7, with 7 positions matching TRBD1. The V and J ends lost 8 bases and 4 bases, in that order; junction bases with no gene match: 8. CDR1 and CDR2 from the germline V gene are LNHDA and SQIVND (reference sequence). The CDR3 runs to 13 residues.

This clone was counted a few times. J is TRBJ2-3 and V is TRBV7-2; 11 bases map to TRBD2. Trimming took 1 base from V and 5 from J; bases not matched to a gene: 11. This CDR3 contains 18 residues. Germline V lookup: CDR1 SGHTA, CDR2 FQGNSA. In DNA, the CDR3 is TGTGCCAGCAGCTTAGACAGTGTGACTAGCGGGATGGGAGATACGCAGTATTTT. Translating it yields CASSLDSVTSGMGDTQYF.

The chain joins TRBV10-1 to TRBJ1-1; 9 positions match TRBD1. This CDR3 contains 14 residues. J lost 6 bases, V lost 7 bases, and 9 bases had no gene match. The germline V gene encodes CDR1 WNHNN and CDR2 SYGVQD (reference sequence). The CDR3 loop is CASIKTGGFPEAFF. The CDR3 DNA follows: TGCGCCAGCATTAAAACAGGGGGCTTCCCTGAAGCTTTCTTT.

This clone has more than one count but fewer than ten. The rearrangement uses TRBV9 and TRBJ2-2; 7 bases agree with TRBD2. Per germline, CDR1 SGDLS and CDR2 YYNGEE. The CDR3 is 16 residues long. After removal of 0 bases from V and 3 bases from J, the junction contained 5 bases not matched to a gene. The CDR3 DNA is TGTGCCAGCAGCGTAGATCCTCGGGAGGACACCGGGGAGCTGTTTTTT. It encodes CASSVDPREDTGELFF.

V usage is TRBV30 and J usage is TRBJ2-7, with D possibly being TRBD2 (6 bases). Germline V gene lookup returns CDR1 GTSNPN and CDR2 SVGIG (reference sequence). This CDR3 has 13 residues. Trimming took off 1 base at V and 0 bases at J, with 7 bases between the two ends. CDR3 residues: CAWSGGVSYEQYF. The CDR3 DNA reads TGTGCCTGGAGTGGCGGGGTCTCCTACGAGCAGTACTTC.

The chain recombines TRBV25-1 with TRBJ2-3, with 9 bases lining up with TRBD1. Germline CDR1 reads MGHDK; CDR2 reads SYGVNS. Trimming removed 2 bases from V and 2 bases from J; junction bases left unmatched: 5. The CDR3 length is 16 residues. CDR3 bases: TGTGCCAGCAGTGAAGCGAGGGACAGGGCCACAGATACGCAGTATTTT. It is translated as CASSEARDRATDTQYF.

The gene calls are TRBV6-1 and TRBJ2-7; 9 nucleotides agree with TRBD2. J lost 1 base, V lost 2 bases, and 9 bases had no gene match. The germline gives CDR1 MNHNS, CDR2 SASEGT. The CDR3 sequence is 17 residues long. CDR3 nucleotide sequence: TGTGCCAGCAGTGAAAGGGGCGGGAGGGCCACATCCTACGAGCAGTACTTC. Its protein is CASSERGGRATSYEQYF.

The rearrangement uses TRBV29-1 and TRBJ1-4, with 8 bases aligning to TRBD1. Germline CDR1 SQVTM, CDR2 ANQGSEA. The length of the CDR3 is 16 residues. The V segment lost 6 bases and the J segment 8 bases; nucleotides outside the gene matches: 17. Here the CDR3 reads CSVPGTGPKMGEKLFF. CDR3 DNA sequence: TGCAGCGTCCCTGGGACAGGTCCTAAAATGGGGGAAAAACTGTTTTTT.

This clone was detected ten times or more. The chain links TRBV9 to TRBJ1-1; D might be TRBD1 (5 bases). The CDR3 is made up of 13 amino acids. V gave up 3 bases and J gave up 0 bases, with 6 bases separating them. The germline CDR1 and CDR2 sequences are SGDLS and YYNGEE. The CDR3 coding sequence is TGTGCCAGCAGCGCGACAGTGAACACTGAAGCTTTCTTT. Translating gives CASSATVNTEAFF.